The sequence of this T cell receptor beta chain was determined in a study of technical replicates of blood from a handful of donors. Clones were sequenced by immunoSEQ multiplex PCR, and TCRdb holds only the in-frame ones, with some missing. The sample yields 40,000 to 55,000 clones, around 96% seen once. The CDR3 loop spans 16 amino acids. Sequenced sample: T cells isolated from PBMCs. V usage is TRBV21-1 and J usage is TRBJ2-2; whether TRBD2, the table's D call, matches the DNA was not checked. TRBV21-1 is noted as a pseudogene. This receptor was identified in a human donor in good health. The CDR3: CASSYPRGGARGELFF. CDR3 bases: TGTGCCAGCAGCTACCCCCGGGGGGGGGCTCGCGGGGAGCTGTTTTTT.